The source of this TCR beta chain is a study of control samples from healthy donors and cancer patients. The CDR3 is 15 residues long. Unmatched junction bases numbered 2, after V lost 3 bases and J lost 4 bases. CDR1 is LNHNV and CDR2 is YYDKDF in the germline V gene (reference sequence). Using immunoSEQ multiplex PCR, the repertoire was profiled, and TCRdb retains in-frame clones only, with some absent. The data hold fewer than 100,000 clones, with 82% observed a single time. This clone is medium-sized within its sample. J is TRBJ2-3 and V is TRBV15; TRBD2 matches at 12 bases. Sequenced material: blood. This clonotype originated in a man aged 55 to 70 in good health. CDR3 in amino acids: CATSRTSGSPDTQYF. The CDR3 region has the DNA TGTGCCACCAGCAGGACTAGCGGGAGCCCAGATACGCAGTATTTT.